The 12 T cell receptor beta chains given below trace back to one sample, sequenced in a study of beta chain features in type 1 diabetes. Every isolated RNA sample was fully reverse transcribed, so sequencing captured expressed TCRB transcripts. Some clones are missing from TCRdb's copy, which holds only in-frame ones; the method was immunoSEQ multiplex PCR. The table lists 350,000 or so clones, about 19% of them singletons, with about 0.044% in the top ten. Material for sequencing was naive CD4+ T cells from blood. Receptors originate from a woman aged 18 to 35 in good health.

This clone was picked up a small number of times. The chain joins TRBV5-8 to TRBJ1-2; perhaps TRBD1 as D (6 bases). V shed 0 bases and J shed 4 bases, with 10 bases lying between them. Germline V gene data show CDR1 as SGHTS and CDR2 as YDEGEE. This CDR3 comprises 14 residues. CDR3 DNA sequence: TGTGCCAGCAGCTTGGGCGACAGGTCCTATGGCTACACCTTC. It codes for CASSLGDRSYGYTF.

The chain joins TRBV15 to TRBJ2-3; 11 nucleotides match TRBD2. This CDR3 has 16 residues. CDR1 is LNHNV, CDR2 YYDKDF, per germline (reference sequence). Trimming cost V 2 bases and J 2 bases; bases outside gene matches: 3. This chain's CDR3 is CATSRKTSGATDTQYF. The CDR3 bases are TGTGCCACCAGCAGAAAGACTAGCGGGGCCACAGATACGCAGTATTTT.

J is TRBJ1-4 and V is TRBV4-1; the D is unclear. The CDR3 totals 14 residues. CDR1 is MGHRA and CDR2 is YSYEKL in the germline V gene. With 4 bases removed from V and 5 bases from J, the gap between germline ends came to 11 bases. CDR3 sequence: CASSLLRRNEKLFF. The CDR3 DNA reads TGCGCCAGCAGCCTCTTAAGGAGGAATGAAAAACTGTTTTTT.

V is TRBV5-1 and J is TRBJ2-3, with D maybe TRBD2 (5 bases). The CDR3 has 16 residues. Trimming shortened V by 2 bases and J by 0 bases, and 13 bases separated the two germline ends. Germline CDR1 is SGHRS and CDR2 is YFSETQ. In DNA, the CDR3 is TGCGCCAGCAGCTTTTCAGGAGCGGCCAGCACAGATACGCAGTATTTT. Residues: CASSFSGAASTDTQYF.

This clone was recorded a few times. The chain joins TRBV6-6 to TRBJ2-3; possibly TRBD2 for D (5 bases). The length of the CDR3 is 14 residues. Trimming pared 6 bases from V and 1 base from J, leaving 11 bases between. Germline V gene sequence: CDR1 MNHNY, CDR2 SVGAGI (reference sequence). In nucleotides, the CDR3 is TGTGCCAGCAGCCCAACTAGTGGCACAGATACGCAGTATTTT. Its translation: CASSPTSGTDTQYF.

The chain recombines TRBV4-2 with TRBJ2-2, with 11 nucleotides matching TRBD2. J gave up 3 bases and V 1 base, and 1 base lay outside the gene matches. Germline V gene sequence: CDR1 LGHNA, CDR2 YNFKEQ. The CDR3 has 16 residues. CDR3 in amino acids: CASSQGGLADTGELFF. As DNA, the CDR3 is TGTGCCAGCAGCCAAGGGGGACTAGCGGACACCGGGGAGCTGTTTTTT.

The CDR3 region has the DNA TGTGCCAGCTCTTTCTCGACAGGGATGAACACTGAAGCTTTCTTT. The encoded protein is CASSFSTGMNTEAFF. V gene TRBV18 combines with J gene TRBJ1-1; the match to TRBD1 covers 7 bases. This CDR3 region has 15 residues. The V segment lost 6 bases and the J segment 0 bases; nucleotides outside the gene matches: 7. Germline CDR1 is KGHSH and CDR2 is LQKENI.

The chain joins TRBV4-1 to TRBJ1-5; tentatively, D is TRBD1 (5 bases). In germline, CDR1 is MGHRA, CDR2 YSYEKL. The V and J ends lost 0 bases and 6 bases respectively, with 12 bases between them. The CDR3 is 15 residues long. The CDR3 region is CASSQDGGVGQPQHF. Written as DNA, the CDR3 is TGCGCCAGCAGCCAAGACGGGGGGGTAGGTCAGCCCCAGCATTTT.

This sequence joins TRBV5-1 and TRBJ2-1; 13 positions match TRBD2. With 2 bases clipped from V and 8 bases from J, the junction kept 7 bases outside the gene matches. CDR1 is SGHRS, CDR2 YFSETQ, per germline. This CDR3 comprises 16 residues. This chain's CDR3 is CASSFWTSGSVDEQFF. The CDR3 coding sequence is TGCGCCAGCAGCTTTTGGACTAGCGGGAGTGTGGATGAGCAGTTCTTC.

This clone was found a few times. The rearrangement joins TRBV5-1 to TRBJ2-7, with 10 positions matching TRBD1. Trimming cost V 4 bases and J 3 bases; bases outside gene matches: 7. Germline V CDR1 and CDR2: SGHRS, YFSETQ. The CDR3 has 15 residues. This chain's CDR3 is CASSLGQGRDYEQYF. In DNA, the CDR3 is TGCGCCAGCAGCCTGGGACAGGGGAGAGACTACGAGCAGTACTTC. The whole variable domain, filled in from reference TRBV5-1 and TRBJ2-7, reads KAGVTQTPRYLIKTRGQQVTLSCSPISGHRSVSWYQQTPGQGLQFLFEYFSETQRNKGNFPGRFSGRQFSNSRSEMNVSTLELGDSALYLCASSLGQGRDYEQYFGPGTRLTVT.

This clone was found a few times. The chain carries TRBV29-1 and TRBJ2-2; perhaps TRBD1 as D (6 bases). Germline CDR1 and CDR2: SQVTM and ANQGSEA. The V end lost 6 bases, the J end lost 4 bases, and 9 bases lay between the germline ends. There are 12 residues in the CDR3. The CDR3 bases are TGCAGCGTCAACAGGGCCACCGGGGAGCTGTTTTTT. Amino acids: CSVNRATGELFF.

Only a few counts were recorded for this clone. The V call is TRBV4-2, the J call TRBJ2-2; possible D gene TRBD2, 5 bases. This CDR3 comprises 14 residues. V was trimmed by 4 bases and J by 6 bases, leaving 12 bases between them. The germline CDR1 and CDR2 sequences are LGHNA and YNFKEQ. The CDR3 nucleotides are TGTGCCAGCAGCCCAGTAAAGGACTCCGGGGAGCTGTTTTTT. Translating it yields CASSPVKDSGELFF.